The 8 T cell receptor beta chains below come from one sample, sequenced in a study of T cell responses to AZD1222 COVID-19 vaccine (dated by TCRdb to the early 2020s). Libraries were made using the immunoSEQ multiplex PCR assay. Held by TCRdb, this immuneACCESS table contains in-frame sequences only and omits some clones. Under half of the omission traces to an unresolved V gene where checked; the cause of the rest is unknown. Here the sample has 90,000 to 100,000 clones; around nine tenths occur a single time. 2.9% of the sample comes from the top ten. The time point label, as the study defines it: baseline before first vaccination. The source was peripheral blood, collected on day 0 of AZD1222 vaccination. The receptors here all came from an adult in good health.

The chain recombines TRBV6-5 with TRBJ2-1; D might be TRBD1 or TRBD2, each matching 5 bases. Germline V gene data show CDR1 as MNHEY and CDR2 as SVGAGI. This CDR3 comprises 16 residues. V was pared by 0 bases and J by 9 bases, with 18 bases between. The CDR3 protein is CASSYSSGSGKLEQFF. CDR3 nucleotide sequence: TGTGCCAGCAGTTACTCGTCAGGGTCGGGGAAGCTTGAGCAGTTCTTC.

The chain recombines TRBV7-2 with TRBJ2-3, with 9 positions matching TRBD2. V lost 5 bases to trimming and J lost 7 bases; unmatched junction nucleotides: 10. The germline V gene encodes CDR1 SGHTA and CDR2 FQGNSA. The CDR3 length is 15 residues. CDR3 in amino acids: CASSPWASGKNTQYF. The CDR3 nucleotides are TGTGCCAGCAGCCCCTGGGCTAGCGGGAAAAATACGCAGTATTTT.

The count of this clone is one. The CDR3 sequence: CASSRDGAGQETQYF. The CDR3 coding sequence is TGTGCCAGCAGCCGGGACGGGGCCGGGCAAGAGACCCAGTACTTC. This chain connects TRBV7-3 to TRBJ2-5; D is tentatively TRBD1 or TRBD2 (5 bases each). The CDR3 runs 15 residues. The ends were cut back, 5 bases at V and 2 bases at J, with 15 bases in the middle. Germline assignment: CDR1 SGHTA and CDR2 FQGTGA.

The rearrangement links TRBV10-3 to TRBJ1-5; D is possibly TRBD1 (6 bases). This CDR3 spans 14 amino acids. Per germline, CDR1 ENHRY and CDR2 SYGVKD. V was pared by 3 bases and J by 3 bases, with 9 bases between. The CDR3 here is CAISEGGNNQPQHF. CDR3 in DNA: TGTGCCATCAGTGAAGGGGGGAACAATCAGCCCCAGCATTTT.

Comments on this clone: The junction does not match germline at one end; this may be a read error. The V call is TRBV5-1, the J call TRBJ2-1; TRBD2 matches 15 bases. This CDR3 comprises 15 residues. Germline CDR1 is SGHRS and CDR2 is YFSETQ. The CDR3, as DNA: TGTGCCAGCAGCTCGGGACTAGCGGGAGGCAATGAGCAGTTCTTC. It codes for CASSSGLAGGNEQFF. Complete variable domain (other parts from reference TRBV5-1 and TRBJ2-1): KAGVTQTPRYLIKTRGQQVTLSCSPISGHRSVSWYQQTPGQGLQFLFEYFSETQRNKGNFPGRFSGRQFSNSRSEMNVSTLELGDSALYLCASSSGLAGGNEQFFGPGTRLTVL.

The chain is built from TRBV24-1 and TRBJ2-3, with D hard to call. V was trimmed by 5 bases and J by 2 bases, leaving 10 bases between them. The CDR3 is 14 residues long. The germline V gene encodes CDR1 KGHDR and CDR2 SFDVKD. CDR3 coding DNA: TGTGCCACCAGTGGGGTCTTGACCACAGATACGCAGTATTTT. Encoded protein: CATSGVLTTDTQYF.

This clone was observed once. This chain links TRBV29-1 with TRBJ2-3, with 7 nucleotides matching TRBD1. This CDR3 contains 15 residues. Germline-derived CDR1 and CDR2 are SQVTM and ANQGSEA. The V and J ends lost 4 bases and 0 bases, in that order; junction bases with no gene match: 7. CDR3 nucleotides: TGCAGCGTTGTCATAGGGGACAGCAGCACAGATACGCAGTATTTT. Translated, it gives CSVVIGDSSTDTQYF.

This chain links TRBV5-4 with TRBJ1-6, with 8 positions matching TRBD1. Germline CDR1 and CDR2: SGHNT and YYREEE (reference sequence). The CDR3 is made up of 15 amino acids. J was trimmed by 9 bases and V by 4 bases; bases with no gene match: 9. CDR3 loop: CASSLRTGPGSPLHF. CDR3 coding DNA: TGTGCCAGCAGCCTAAGGACAGGGCCGGGTTCACCCCTCCACTTT.